Below are 2 T cell receptor beta chains sequenced from a single sample in a study of OX40 agonist ivuxolimab in advanced cancers. The method was immunoSEQ multiplex PCR; TCRdb's version includes in-frame clones alone and lacks a portion of them. Found here are 15,000 to 20,000 clones, 74% of them singletons; the top ten hold more than 25%. The input for sequencing was CD4+ or CD8+ T cells sorted from blood, taken in a trial of the OX40 agonist ivuxolimab. The source of these receptors is an adult with an advanced solid tumor such as melanoma, head and neck, liver or kidney cancer.

The V gene is TRBV9, the J gene TRBJ2-2; D is possibly TRBD2 (5 bases). The CDR3 extends over 18 amino acids. V lost 0 bases to trimming and J lost 4 bases, with 19 bases between them. Germline-derived CDR1 and CDR2 are SGDLS and YYNGEE. The CDR3 protein is CASSVEDSVKMSTGELFF. The CDR3 nucleotides read TGTGCCAGCAGCGTAGAGGATAGCGTTAAGATGAGCACCGGGGAGCTGTTTTTT.

Only a few counts were recorded for this clone. V usage is TRBV19 and J usage is TRBJ1-1; D is undetermined. Trimming removed 6 bases at V and 4 bases at J, with 12 bases between. The CDR3 covers 13 residues. Germline CDR1 and CDR2: LNHDA and SQIVND (reference sequence). In DNA, the CDR3 is TGTGCCAGTAGGCTGACCGAGGTCACTGAAGCTTTCTTT. It translates to CASRLTEVTEAFF.